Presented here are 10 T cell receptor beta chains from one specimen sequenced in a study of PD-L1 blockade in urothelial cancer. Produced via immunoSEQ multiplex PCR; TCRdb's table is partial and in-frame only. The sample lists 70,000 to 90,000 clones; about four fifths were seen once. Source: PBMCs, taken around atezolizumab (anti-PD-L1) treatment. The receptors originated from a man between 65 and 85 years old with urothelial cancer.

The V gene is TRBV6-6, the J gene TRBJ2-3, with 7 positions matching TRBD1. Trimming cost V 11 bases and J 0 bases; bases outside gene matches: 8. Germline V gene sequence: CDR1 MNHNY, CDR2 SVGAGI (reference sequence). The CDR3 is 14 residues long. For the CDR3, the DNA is TGTGCCCTCCAGAGGGGGCTTAGCACAGATACGCAGTATTTT. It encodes CALQRGLSTDTQYF.

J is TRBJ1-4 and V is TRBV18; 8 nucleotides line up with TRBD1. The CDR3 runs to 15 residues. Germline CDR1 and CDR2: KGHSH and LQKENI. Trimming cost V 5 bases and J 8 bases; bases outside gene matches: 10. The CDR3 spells CASSETQGAVEKLFF. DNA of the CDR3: TGTGCCAGCTCAGAGACGCAGGGGGCCGTGGAAAAACTGTTTTTT.

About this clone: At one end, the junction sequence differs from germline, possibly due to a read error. The CDR3 here is CASSANPDSEPFF. The CDR3 nucleotides are TGTGCCAGCAGCGCGAACCCGGACAGCGAGCCGTTCTTC. The V and J genes are TRBV9 and TRBJ2-1; tentatively, D is TRBD1 (6 bases). This CDR3 comprises 13 residues. Per the germline V gene, CDR1 is SGDLS and CDR2 is YYNGEE.

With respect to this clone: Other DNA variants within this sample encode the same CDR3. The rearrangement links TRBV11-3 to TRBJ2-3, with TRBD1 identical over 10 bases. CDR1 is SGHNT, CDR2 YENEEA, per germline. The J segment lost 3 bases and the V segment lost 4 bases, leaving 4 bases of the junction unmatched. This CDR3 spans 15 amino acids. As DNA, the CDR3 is TGTGCCAGCAGCTCGGGACAGGGGTCGACAGATACGCAGTATTTT. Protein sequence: CASSSGQGSTDTQYF.

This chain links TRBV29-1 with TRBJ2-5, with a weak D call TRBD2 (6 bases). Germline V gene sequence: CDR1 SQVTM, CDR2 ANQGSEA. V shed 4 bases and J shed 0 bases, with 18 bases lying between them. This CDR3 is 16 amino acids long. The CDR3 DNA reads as TGCAGCGTTGGCGGGGTTACTTACAAGTACCAAGAGACCCAGTACTTC. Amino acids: CSVGGVTYKYQETQYF.

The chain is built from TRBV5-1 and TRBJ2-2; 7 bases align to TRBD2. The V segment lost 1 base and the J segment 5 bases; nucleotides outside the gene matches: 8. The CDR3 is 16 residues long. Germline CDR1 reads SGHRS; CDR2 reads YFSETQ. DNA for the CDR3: TGCGCCAGCAGCTTGACGACTAGCTGGAGAACCGGGGAGCTGTTTTTT. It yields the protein CASSLTTSWRTGELFF.

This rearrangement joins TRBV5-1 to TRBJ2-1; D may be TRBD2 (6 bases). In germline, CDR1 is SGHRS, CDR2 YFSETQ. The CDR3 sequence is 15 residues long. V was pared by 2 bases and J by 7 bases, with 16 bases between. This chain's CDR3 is CASSFGRGYENEQFF. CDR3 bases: TGCGCCAGCAGCTTTGGGCGGGGTTACGAGAATGAGCAGTTCTTC.

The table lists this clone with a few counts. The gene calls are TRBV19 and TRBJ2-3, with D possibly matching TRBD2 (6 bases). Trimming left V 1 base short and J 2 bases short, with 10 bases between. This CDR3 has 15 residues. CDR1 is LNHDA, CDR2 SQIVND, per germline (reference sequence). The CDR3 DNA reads TGTGCCAGTAGTATAGGTGGGAGGTCCACAGATACGCAGTATTTT. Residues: CASSIGGRSTDTQYF.

This CDR3 reads CASSFRQGGVGELFF. CDR3 bases: TGTGCCAGCAGCTTCAGACAGGGGGGGGTCGGGGAGCTGTTTTTT. J is TRBJ2-2 and V is TRBV5-5; 9 bases are shared with TRBD1. This CDR3 has 15 amino acids. The germline V gene encodes CDR1 SGHKS and CDR2 YYEKEE (reference sequence). Trimming at V came to 2 bases and at J to 7 bases, leaving 6 bases not matched to a gene.

The DNA of the CDR3 is TGTGCCAGTACACAGGGGGTCCAAGAGACCCAGTACTTC. This codes for CASTQGVQETQYF. J is TRBJ2-5 and V is TRBV19; TRBD1 agrees at 8 bases. The CDR3 extends over 13 amino acids. V lost 7 bases to trimming and J lost 1 base; unmatched junction nucleotides: 2. CDR1 is LNHDA, CDR2 SQIVND, per germline (reference sequence).